A single sample is the source of the 20 T cell receptor beta chains below, sequenced in a study of T cell repertoires in cytomegalovirus infection. TCRdb re-analysed the reads in MiXCR, keeping a single row per CDR3 protein. The sample has about 740,000 distinct CDR3 sequences; about 40% are singletons. The sequenced sample was PBMCs. The source of these receptors is a human donor in good health (CMV status not recorded). Some clones in this sample may be carry-over from other donors' samples.

CDR3 amino acids: CASSLDGGRVNEQYF. Here the CDR3 DNA reads TGTGCCAGCAGTTTAGATGGCGGGAGGGTCAACGAGCAGTACTTC. The rearrangement joins TRBV28 to TRBJ2-7; 9 bases agree with TRBD2. From germline, CDR1 is MDHEN and CDR2 SYDVKM. This CDR3 contains 15 residues. The ends lost 2 bases at V and 5 bases at J; junction bases unmatched: 7.

In this sample, this clonotype turned up a few times. The V gene is TRBV6-5, the J gene TRBJ1-3; perhaps TRBD1 as D (6 bases). The CDR3 totals 14 residues. CDR1 and CDR2 (germline): MNHEY, SVGAGI. V lost 6 bases to trimming and J lost 4 bases, with 13 bases between them. For the CDR3, the DNA is TGTGCCAGCAGGAACAGGGTAACAGGAAACACCATATATTTT. It yields the protein CASRNRVTGNTIYF.

In the case of this clonotype: This may arise from a read error, as a much more abundant clone is one base away. The chain links TRBV11-2 to TRBJ1-6; D not resolved. CDR3 length: 13 amino acids. Per the germline V gene, CDR1 is SGHAT and CDR2 is FQNNGV. The CDR3 DNA reads as TGTGCCAGCAGCTTAGGAAGTAATTCACCCCTCCGCTTT. Translating it yields CASSLGSNSPLRF.

The table lists this clonotype with a few counts. The chain links TRBV4-2 to TRBJ2-1, with D possibly matching TRBD2 (5 bases). The V gene's germline CDR1 is LGHNA and CDR2 YNFKEQ. Deletions cut 0 bases from V and 2 bases from J, with 8 bases between. The CDR3 length is 15 residues. The DNA of the CDR3 is TGTGCCAGCAGCCAAGAAGCGGAAACCTACAATGAGCAGTTCTTC. Amino acids: CASSQEAETYNEQFF.

This chain uses TRBV20-1 with TRBJ1-1, with 7 bases fitting TRBD1. Germline-derived CDR1 and CDR2 are DFQATT and SNEGSKA (reference sequence). The J segment lost 3 bases and the V segment lost 2 bases, leaving 3 bases of the junction unmatched. The CDR3 is made up of 13 amino acids. CDR3 nucleotide sequence: TGCAGTGCTAGATCACAGGGGTACACTGAAGCTTTCTTT. This codes for CSARSQGYTEAFF.

The chain joins TRBV30 to TRBJ1-1; no reliable D call. The V end was cut by 3 bases, the J end by 2 bases, with 13 bases between. Germline V gene lookup returns CDR1 GTSNPN and CDR2 SVGIG (reference sequence). This CDR3 is built from 14 residues. In DNA form, the CDR3 reads TGTGCCTGGAGGGCGGAAGGAACCAACACTGAAGCTTTCTTT. This sequence encodes CAWRAEGTNTEAFF.

In regard to this clonotype: This may be a read error, as it is one base from a much larger clone. The V gene is TRBV5-5, the J gene TRBJ2-7; 10 bases agree with TRBD2. The CDR3 has 14 residues. CDR1 and CDR2 (germline): SGHKS, YYEKEE (reference sequence). The junction had 7 bases not matched to a gene; V was cut back by 6 bases and J by 4 bases. Here the CDR3 DNA reads TGTGCCAGCAACGCCGGACTAGCGGATTACGAGCAGTACTTC. It encodes CASNAGLADYEQYF.

In this sample, this clonotype turned up a few times. The chain recombines TRBV20-1 with TRBJ1-4; D remains ambiguous. Germline V gives CDR1 DFQATT, CDR2 SNEGSKA (reference sequence). This CDR3 contains 13 residues. The V end was cut by 2 bases, the J end by 7 bases, with 11 bases between. In DNA, the CDR3 is TGCAGTGCTAGACTAACTCGACCTGAAAAACTGTTTTTT. It yields the protein CSARLTRPEKLFF.

In its sample, this clonotype was seen many times. V and J are TRBV11-2 and TRBJ2-1; the match to TRBD2 covers 10 bases. Germline lookup yields CDR1 SGHAT and CDR2 FQNNGV. V gave up 5 bases and J gave up 2 bases; unmatched junction bases: 3. The CDR3 is 15 residues long. CDR3 DNA sequence: TGTGCCAGCAGCCGTAGCGGGAGGACCTACAATGAGCAGTTCTTC. The encoded protein is CASSRSGRTYNEQFF.

There are many counts of this clonotype. CDR3 sequence: CASNAQGMEWTEQFF. The CDR3 DNA reads as TGTGCCAGTAATGCACAGGGGATGGAGTGGACTGAGCAGTTCTTC. This chain uses TRBV19 with TRBJ2-1, with 7 bases aligning to TRBD1. The CDR3 sequence is 15 residues long. Germline values: CDR1 LNHDA, CDR2 SQIVND (reference sequence). V shed 7 bases and J 9 bases; nucleotides not matched to a gene: 15.

V usage is TRBV12-3 or TRBV12-4 and J usage is TRBJ1-1, with D unresolved. The CDR3 sequence is 15 residues long. Trimming took 3 bases from V and 2 from J, leaving 13 bases between them. The CDR3 DNA reads as TGTGCCAGCAGTTTTGGGAGTGGTAGAAACACTGAAGCTTTCTTT. Protein product: CASSFGSGRNTEAFF.

This clonotype was observed a few times. V gene TRBV27 combines with J gene TRBJ1-2, with a tentative D call TRBD1 (5 bases). Germline V gene sequence: CDR1 MNHEY, CDR2 SMNVEV (reference sequence). The CDR3 sequence is 16 residues long. Trimming left V 5 bases short and J 4 bases short, with 20 bases between. CDR3 sequence reads: CASSLGGGGATYGYTF. The DNA of the CDR3 is TGTGCCAGCAGTCTCGGGGGAGGCGGGGCCACCTATGGCTACACCTTC.

This chain connects TRBV19 to TRBJ2-7, with TRBD1 identical over 8 bases. CDR1 LNHDA and CDR2 SQIVND come from the germline V gene (reference sequence). V was clipped by 7 bases and J by 2 bases; unmatched bases: 7. There are 14 residues in the CDR3. The CDR3 region is CASKAGTGPYEQYF. In nucleotides, the CDR3 is TGTGCCAGTAAGGCCGGGACAGGACCCTACGAGCAGTACTTC.

This clonotype was detected only a few times. J is TRBJ2-7 and V is TRBV6-6; 7 nucleotides match TRBD2. Germline V gene data show CDR1 as MNHNY and CDR2 as SVGAGI (reference sequence). This CDR3 is 14 amino acids long. V was clipped by 3 bases and J by 4 bases; unmatched bases: 6. The CDR3 protein is CASSYTSEEYEQYF. The CDR3 nucleotides are TGTGCCAGCAGTTATACTAGCGAAGAGTACGAGCAGTACTTC.

The chain has TRBV11-2 and TRBJ2-1; 9 bases map to TRBD2. Germline V CDR1 and CDR2: SGHAT, FQNNGV. V trimming: 4 bases; J trimming: 4 bases; junction bases outside the gene matches: 5. The length of the CDR3 is 15 residues. CDR3 nucleotide sequence: TGTGCCAGCAGCTGGGACAGCGGGGGGTACAATGAGCAGTTCTTC. This codes for CASSWDSGGYNEQFF.

The genes are TRBV12-3 or TRBV12-4 and TRBJ2-2; D gene unclear. Trimming took 0 bases from V and 5 from J, leaving 7 bases between them. The length of the CDR3 is 14 residues. This CDR3 reads CASSLAQRTGELFF. The CDR3 region has the DNA TGTGCCAGCAGTTTAGCGCAGAGGACCGGGGAGCTGTTTTTT.

The V and J genes are TRBV11-2 and TRBJ2-7; D remains unclear. The CDR3 is made up of 15 amino acids. V gave up 2 bases and J gave up 2 bases, with 13 bases separating them. Germline V gene sequence: CDR1 SGHAT, CDR2 FQNNGV. CDR3 in amino acids: CASSLLMAATYEQYF. The CDR3 DNA reads as TGTGCCAGCAGCTTATTGATGGCGGCTACCTACGAGCAGTACTTC.

This clonotype was observed a handful of times. V and J are TRBV28 and TRBJ2-7; D is ambiguous. CDR1 is MDHEN and CDR2 is SYDVKM in the germline V gene. CDR3 length equals 12 residues. The ends were cut back, 3 bases at V and 5 bases at J, with 8 bases in the middle. The CDR3 DNA sequence: TGTGCCAGCAGTTTTCTAGGGAACGAGCAGTACTTC. It yields the protein CASSFLGNEQYF.

The chain links TRBV9 to TRBJ2-1, with 8 bases lining up with TRBD2. The J segment lost 3 bases and the V segment lost 0 bases, leaving 2 bases of the junction unmatched. Germline assignment: CDR1 SGDLS and CDR2 YYNGEE. This CDR3 contains 15 residues. The CDR3 protein is CASSVGAGGYNEQFF. The DNA of the CDR3 is TGTGCCAGCAGCGTAGGCGCGGGGGGCTACAATGAGCAGTTCTTC.

CDR3 sequence: CSVSVQGRVNTEAFF. In DNA form, the CDR3 reads TGCAGCGTTTCAGTACAGGGGAGGGTGAACACTGAAGCTTTCTTT. The chain combines TRBV29-1 with TRBJ1-1; 7 nucleotides match TRBD1. The CDR3 runs 15 residues. Germline values: CDR1 SQVTM, CDR2 ANQGSEA. Trimming removed 5 bases from V and 0 bases from J; junction bases left unmatched: 9.